This T cell receptor (beta chain) emerged from a study of tumor and adjacent non-tumor tissue in lung cancer. Study-wide context: There were roughly 11 adenocarcinoma, a couple of squamous cell carcinoma and 1 small cell lung cancer cases. About 4.17 million productive TCRbeta reads were obtained per sample on average. Study-level points and caveats: Tumor TCR diversity, when higher, was linked to shorter survival.

A modified ARM-PCR protocol with three rounds of nested PCR amplified TCRbeta. TCRdb re-analysed the multiplex PCR reads in MiXCR, keeping a single row per CDR3 protein. In the table there are about 70,000 distinct CDR3 sequences, 55% to 85% of which are singletons. This CDR3 spans 12 amino acids. The germline gives CDR1 LNHDA, CDR2 SQIVND (reference sequence). V lost 6 bases to trimming and J lost 6 bases, with 9 bases between them. This sample's RNA came from whole unsorted tissue. Between August and November 2014, newly diagnosed, chemotherapy-naive lung cancer patients underwent thoracic surgery in China. With respect to this clonotype: The antigen remains undetermined.

This receptor was taken from a man between 60 and 75 years old with non-small cell lung cancer. This rearrangement joins TRBV19 to TRBJ2-1, with D possibly TRBD1 on 5 matching bases. The sequencing input was lung tumor tissue. The CDR3 nucleotides are TGTGCCAGTAGGAGAGACAGCAATGAGCAGTTCTTC. Translating gives CASRRDSNEQFF.